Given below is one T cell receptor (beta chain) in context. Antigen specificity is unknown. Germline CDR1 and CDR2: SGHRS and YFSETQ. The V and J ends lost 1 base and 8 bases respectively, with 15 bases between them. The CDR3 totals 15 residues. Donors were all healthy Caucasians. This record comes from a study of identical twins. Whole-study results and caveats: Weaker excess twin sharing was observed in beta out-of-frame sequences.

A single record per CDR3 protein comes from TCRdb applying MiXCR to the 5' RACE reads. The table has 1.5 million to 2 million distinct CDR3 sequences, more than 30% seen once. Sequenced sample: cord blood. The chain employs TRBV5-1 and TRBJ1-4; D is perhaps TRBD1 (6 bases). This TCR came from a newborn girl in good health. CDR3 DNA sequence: TGCGCCAGCAGCTTGTTTCGGGCAGGGGAAGAAAAACTGTTTTTT. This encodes CASSLFRAGEEKLFF. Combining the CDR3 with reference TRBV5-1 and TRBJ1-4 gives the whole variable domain KAGVTQTPRYLIKTRGQQVTLSCSPISGHRSVSWYQQTPGQGLQFLFEYFSETQRNKGNFPGRFSGRQFSNSRSEMNVSTLELGDSALYLCASSLFRAGEEKLFFGSGTQLSVL.